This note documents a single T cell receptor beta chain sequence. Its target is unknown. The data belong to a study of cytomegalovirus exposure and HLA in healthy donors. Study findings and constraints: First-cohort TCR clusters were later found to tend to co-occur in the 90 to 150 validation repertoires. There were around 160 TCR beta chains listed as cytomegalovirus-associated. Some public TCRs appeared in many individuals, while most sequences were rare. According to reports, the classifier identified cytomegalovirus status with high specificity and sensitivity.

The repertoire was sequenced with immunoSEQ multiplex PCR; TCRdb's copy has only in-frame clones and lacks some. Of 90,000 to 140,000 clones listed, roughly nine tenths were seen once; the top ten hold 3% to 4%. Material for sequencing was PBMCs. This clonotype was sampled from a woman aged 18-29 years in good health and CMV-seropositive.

The CDR3 DNA reads as TGTGCCAGTTCTATTGGGCGCTCTGAGCAGTTCTTC. This translates into CASSIGRSEQFF. The chain links TRBV11-3 to TRBJ2-1; D remains unclear. Germline lookup yields CDR1 SGHNT and CDR2 YENEEA. Trimming took 9 bases from V and 9 from J, leaving 15 bases between them. CDR3 length: 12 residues.